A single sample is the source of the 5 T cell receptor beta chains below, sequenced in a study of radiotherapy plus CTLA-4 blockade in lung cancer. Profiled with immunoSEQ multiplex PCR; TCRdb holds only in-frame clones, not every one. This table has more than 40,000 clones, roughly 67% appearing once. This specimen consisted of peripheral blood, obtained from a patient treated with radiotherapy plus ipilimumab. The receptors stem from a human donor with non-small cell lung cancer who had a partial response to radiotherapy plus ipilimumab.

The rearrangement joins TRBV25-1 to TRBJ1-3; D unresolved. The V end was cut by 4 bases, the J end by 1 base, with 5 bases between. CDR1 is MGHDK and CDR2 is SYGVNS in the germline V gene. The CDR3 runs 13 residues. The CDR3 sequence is CASSGRSGNTIYF. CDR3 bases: TGTGCCAGCAGTGGCCGGTCTGGAAACACCATATATTTT.

The CDR3 sequence is CASSYWGQGDTEAFF. CDR3 DNA sequence: TGTGCCAGCAGTTACTGGGGACAGGGGGACACTGAAGCTTTCTTT. V is TRBV6-5 and J is TRBJ1-1; 11 nucleotides match TRBD1. The germline V gene has CDR1 MNHEY and CDR2 SVGAGI. J was trimmed by 3 bases and V by 1 base; bases with no gene match: 1. CDR3 length equals 15 residues.

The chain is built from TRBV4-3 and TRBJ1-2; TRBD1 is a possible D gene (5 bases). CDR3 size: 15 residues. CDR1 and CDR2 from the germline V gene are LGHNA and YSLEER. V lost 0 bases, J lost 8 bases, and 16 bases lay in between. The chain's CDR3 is CASSQDREGRKGYTF. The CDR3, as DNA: TGCGCCAGCAGCCAAGATCGGGAGGGGCGGAAGGGCTACACCTTC.

This CDR3 reads CASSFPGEVTQYF. CDR3 coding DNA: TGCGCCAGCAGCTTTCCGGGAGAGGTGACCCAGTACTTC. V is TRBV5-1 and J is TRBJ2-5; weak D call: TRBD2 (6 bases). CDR1 is SGHRS, CDR2 YFSETQ, per germline. V was clipped by 2 bases and J by 7 bases, with 12 bases between them. The CDR3 sequence is 13 residues long.

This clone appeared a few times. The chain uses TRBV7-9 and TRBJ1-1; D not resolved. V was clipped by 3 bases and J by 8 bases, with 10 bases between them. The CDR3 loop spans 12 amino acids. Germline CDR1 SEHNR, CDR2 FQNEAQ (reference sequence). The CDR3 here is CASSFGGGEAFF. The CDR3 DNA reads TGTGCCAGCAGCTTTGGAGGAGGAGAAGCTTTCTTT.